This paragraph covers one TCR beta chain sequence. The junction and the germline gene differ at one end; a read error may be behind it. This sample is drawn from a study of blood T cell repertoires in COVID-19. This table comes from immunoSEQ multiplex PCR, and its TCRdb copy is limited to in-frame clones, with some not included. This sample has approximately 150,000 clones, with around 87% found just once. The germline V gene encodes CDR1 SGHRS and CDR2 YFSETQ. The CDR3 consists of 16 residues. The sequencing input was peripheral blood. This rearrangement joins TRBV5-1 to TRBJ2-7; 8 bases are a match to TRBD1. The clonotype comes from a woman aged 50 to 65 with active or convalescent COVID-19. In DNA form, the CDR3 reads TGCGCCAGCAGCTTGACGACGACAGGGGCTGGAGGACAACAAGACTTC. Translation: CASSLTTTGAGGQQDF.